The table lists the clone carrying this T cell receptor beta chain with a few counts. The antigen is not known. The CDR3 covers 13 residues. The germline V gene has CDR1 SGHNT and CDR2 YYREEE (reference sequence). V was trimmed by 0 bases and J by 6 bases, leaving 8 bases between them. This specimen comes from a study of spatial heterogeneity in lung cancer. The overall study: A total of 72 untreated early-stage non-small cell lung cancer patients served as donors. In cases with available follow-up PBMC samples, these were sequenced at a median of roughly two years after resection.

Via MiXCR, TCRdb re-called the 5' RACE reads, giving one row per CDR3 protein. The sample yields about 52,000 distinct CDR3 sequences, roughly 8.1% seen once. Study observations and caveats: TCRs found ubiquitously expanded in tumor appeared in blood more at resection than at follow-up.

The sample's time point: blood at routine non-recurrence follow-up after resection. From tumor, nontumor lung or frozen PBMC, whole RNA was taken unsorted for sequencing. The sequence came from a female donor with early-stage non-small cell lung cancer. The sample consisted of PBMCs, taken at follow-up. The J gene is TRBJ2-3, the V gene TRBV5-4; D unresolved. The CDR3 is CASSLVVKDTQYF. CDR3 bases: TGTGCCAGCAGCTTGGTGGTAAAGGATACGCAGTATTTT.